This T cell receptor (beta chain) was profiled in a study of T cell repertoires in cytomegalovirus infection. Turning to the study itself: As its CMV epitopes, the study selected recently identified HLA-C-restricted and well-studied HLA-B-restricted targets.

A note on this clonotype: Its target is unknown.

Using its own MiXCR run on the reads, TCRdb lists one record per CDR3 protein. The profile shows roughly 280,000 distinct CDR3 sequences, 20% to 25% of them singletons. Study-level results: Identification of carriers of CMV plus the relevant HLA was performed using cumulative public TCR beta family frequency.

V gave up 6 bases and J gave up 10 bases, with 16 bases separating them. The germline gives CDR1 SGHAT, CDR2 FQNNGV. This CDR3 contains 13 residues. Source: cultured PBMCs, taken from culture after CMV antigen stimulation. This chain links TRBV11-2 with TRBJ2-1; D is unresolved. The TCR originated in a human donor in good health (CMV status not recorded). Some clones in this sample may be carry-over from other donors' samples. CDR3 region: CASSSDLIGEQFF. The CDR3 bases are TGTGCCAGCAGTTCGGACCTCATCGGGGAGCAGTTCTTC.